This T cell receptor beta chain derives from a study of blood T cell repertoires in COVID-19. Turning to the study itself: Sample material is recorded as cDNA or gDNA derived from T cells, B-cell-depleted T cells, or PBMCs.

Sequenced by immunoSEQ multiplex PCR; TCRdb stores in-frame clones only, minus some. The repertoire includes around 200,000 clones, 86% of them detected once, and more than 20% sits in the top ten. The CDR3 extends over 15 amino acids. Germline assignment: CDR1 MNHNY and CDR2 SVGAGI (reference sequence). V was cut by 0 bases and J by 2 bases, with 11 bases left in between. This TCR was recovered from a man between 65 and 79 years old with active or convalescent COVID-19. The sequencing input was peripheral blood. V gene TRBV6-6 combines with J gene TRBJ2-7; TRBD1 is a possible D gene (6 bases). In DNA form, the CDR3 reads TGTGCCAGCAGTTACTCGAGTTCAGGGGCCTACGAGCAGTACTTC. This encodes CASSYSSSGAYEQYF.